This TCR beta chain was obtained from a study of TIL therapy for anti-PD-1-resistant metastatic lung cancer. Background on the study: Most patients had lung adenocarcinoma.

Regarding this clone: Its antigen is unidentified.

Time point reported: pre-treatment sample, taken before nivolumab and TIL therapy. The tumor samples were excised metastases, mostly pleural nodules or supraclavicular lymph nodes. Patients were adults with stage 4 NSCLC. The CDR3 consists of 15 residues. Losses at the gene ends were 3 bases for V and 7 bases for J; bases not matched to a gene: 8. Germline V gives CDR1 SGHAT, CDR2 FQNNGV. The libraries were made with immunoSEQ v3. Sequencing depth was approximately 2 million read pairs for survey level, about 5-6 million for deep. Data came from immunoSEQ multiplex PCR; TCRdb stores just in-frame clones and leaves some out. The table records thousands of clones, 76% of them present only once. Whole-study results and caveats: Compared with baseline intratumoral T cells, expanded TIL cultures were more clonal and less diverse (approximately 6% vs 31%).

V gene TRBV11-2 combines with J gene TRBJ2-1; TRBD1 agrees at 8 bases. The TCR originated in a person aged 30 to 80 with non-small cell lung cancer. The sample here was tumor tissue, taken at baseline. The CDR3: CASSFGQGAANEQFF. CDR3 bases: TGTGCCAGCAGCTTCGGGCAGGGGGCGGCGAATGAGCAGTTCTTC.